This T cell receptor beta chain came from a study of T cells expressing NK-cell markers. Making the TCR beta cDNA relied on 5'RACE template switching with UMIs. Reanalyzing the 5' RACE reads, TCRdb keeps one entry per CDR3 protein, without DNA. This table holds 300,000 to 450,000 distinct CDR3 sequences. The receptor was isolated from a man aged 18 to 69 in good health. Sequenced sample: blood T cells: a sorted CD56 or NKG2C T cell subset, CD4+ or CD8+ T cells, or bulk PBMC T cells (not recorded which).

CDR3 amino acids: CAWSVERISGANVLTF. This sequence joins TRBV30 and TRBJ2-6. Germline assignment: CDR1 GTSNPN and CDR2 SVGIG (reference sequence). The CDR3 length is 16 residues.